The entry that follows covers one TCR beta chain sequence. What it recognizes is unknown. This sample is drawn from a study of cytomegalovirus exposure and HLA in healthy donors. For the study at large: Among about 200 million T cells, an earlier analysis found about 110 million unique TCR beta sequences.

Findings and limits, study-wide: TCR beta V- and J-gene trimming, according to a later analysis, was linked to a missense DCLRE1C variant. An observed cluster of highly shared sequence variants was recorded as a likely sequencing artifact. Most TCR beta V segments were productive about 90% or about 30% of the time in an earlier analysis.

PCR primers comprised 60 Vbeta and 13 Jbeta primers. Produced via immunoSEQ multiplex PCR; TCRdb's table is partial and in-frame only. The table lists 150,000 to 200,000 clones, around 79% of them singletons, with roughly an eighth in the top ten. This clonotype was obtained from a man aged 50-60 years in good health and CMV-seropositive. Sequences were obtained from PBMCs.

This CDR3 is CASSHNSGTGFHEAFF. The CDR3 nucleotides are TGCGCCAGCAGCCACAACTCCGGGACAGGGTTTCATGAAGCTTTCTTT. The rearrangement uses TRBV4-1 and TRBJ1-1; 9 bases are shared with TRBD1. This CDR3 is 16 amino acids long. Germline CDR1 reads MGHRA; CDR2 reads YSYEKL. V trimming: 3 bases; J trimming: 7 bases; junction bases outside the gene matches: 12.